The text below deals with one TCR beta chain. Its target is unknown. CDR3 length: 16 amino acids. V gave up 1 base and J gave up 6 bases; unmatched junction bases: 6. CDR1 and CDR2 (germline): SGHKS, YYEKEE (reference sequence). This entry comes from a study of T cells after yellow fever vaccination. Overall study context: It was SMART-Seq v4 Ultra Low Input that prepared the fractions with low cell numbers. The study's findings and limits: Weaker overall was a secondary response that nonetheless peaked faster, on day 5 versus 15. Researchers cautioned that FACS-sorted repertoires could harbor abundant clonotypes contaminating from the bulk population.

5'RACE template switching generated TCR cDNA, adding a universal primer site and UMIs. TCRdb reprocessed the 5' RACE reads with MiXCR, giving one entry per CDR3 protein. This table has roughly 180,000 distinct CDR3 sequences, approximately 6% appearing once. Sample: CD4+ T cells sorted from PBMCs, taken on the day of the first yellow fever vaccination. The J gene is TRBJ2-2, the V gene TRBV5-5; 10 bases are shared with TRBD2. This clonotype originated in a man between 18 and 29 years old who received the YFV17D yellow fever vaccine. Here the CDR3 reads CASSLTGTSVPGELFF. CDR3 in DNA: TGTGCCAGCAGCTTGACCGGGACTAGCGTTCCCGGGGAGCTGTTTTTT.